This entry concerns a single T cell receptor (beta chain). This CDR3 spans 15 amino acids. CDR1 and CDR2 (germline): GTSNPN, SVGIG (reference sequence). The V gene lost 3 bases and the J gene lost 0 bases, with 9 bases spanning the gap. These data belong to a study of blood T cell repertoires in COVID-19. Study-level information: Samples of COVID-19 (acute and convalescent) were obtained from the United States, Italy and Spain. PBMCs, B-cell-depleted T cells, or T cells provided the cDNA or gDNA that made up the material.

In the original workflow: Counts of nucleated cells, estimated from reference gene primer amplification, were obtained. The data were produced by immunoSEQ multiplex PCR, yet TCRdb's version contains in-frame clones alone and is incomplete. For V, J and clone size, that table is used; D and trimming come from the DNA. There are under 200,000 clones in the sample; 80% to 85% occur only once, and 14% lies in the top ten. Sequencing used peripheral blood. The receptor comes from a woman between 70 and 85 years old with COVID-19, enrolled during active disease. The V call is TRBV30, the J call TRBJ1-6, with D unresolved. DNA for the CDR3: TGTGCCTGGAGGTCGGGGAGCTCCTATAATTCACCCCTCCACTTT. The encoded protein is CAWRSGSSYNSPLHF.